This TCR beta chain emerged from a study of cytomegalovirus exposure and HLA in healthy donors (dated by TCRdb to about 2017). Background for the entire study: A later analysis indicated that the 120 or so validation repertoires were generated on the platform also employed for the 700 or so repertoires of the first cohort. To predict cytomegalovirus infection status, the study brought together high-throughput TCR immunosequencing, statistical association of individual TCRs with disease status, and machine learning. The study aimed to test whether signatures of past pathogen exposure could be identified by cataloging public T cell receptors. In addition to the first cohort of about 650 subjects, a separate validation cohort of 120 different subjects was used. General conclusions and limits of the study: The classifier was reported to diagnose cytomegalovirus status with high specificity and sensitivity in both the original and validation cohorts. The study gave a list of some 150 TCR beta chains associated with cytomegalovirus. Of the cluster scores, about 94% were above 0 in a later analysis, which found that TCRs clustered in the first cohort also tended to co-occur in the 95 to 150 validation repertoires. The authors suggested that the approach could potentially be generalized to other disease states and immunological phenotypes. A later analysis had no HLA typing for the validation cohort, so co-occurrence there was scored across all 130 or so repertoires. Across donors, most TCR sequences were observed very rarely, whereas some public TCRs were present in many individuals. A few of the identified cytomegalovirus-associated TCR beta chains were confirmed in vitro to be specific for cytomegalovirus antigens.

V sheds 0 bases and J sheds 7 bases, leaving 7 bases between their ends. According to the germline V gene, CDR1 reads SGHRS and CDR2 reads YFSETQ. The cysteine opens and the phenylalanine closes a CDR3 of 13 amino acids. Solely the CDR3 DNA is kept, with 39 bases framed from the first base. Separate from the approximately 670-subject first cohort, the validation cohort of some 130 subjects was the group to which the donors belonged. The library was obtained by the immunoSEQ multiplex PCR assay. In the original analysis: A statistical classification framework was built for diagnosing cytomegalovirus status from the catalog of TCR beta chain sequences. The immuneACCESS repertoire file appears here via TCRdb, limited to in-frame rearrangements. These files lack a portion of the clones; in checked studies, under half of the deficit traces to unresolved V genes, and the cause of the others is not known. V and J calls and clone size come straight from that table; D and trimming were deduced from the DNA. This sample gives fewer than 250,000 clones in total; more than 75% of them show up just once. The ten largest clones represent approximately 2.5% of the sample.

Concerning this clone itself: Its antigen remains unidentified. Base qualities are not recorded, but no much larger clone differs from it by a single base.

This receptor was identified in a man between 18 and 29 years old in good health and CMV-seronegative. The rearrangement combines TRBV5-1 with TRBJ2-2, with the D gene uncertain. What was sequenced was PBMCs. The DNA is as follows: TGCGCCAGCAGCTTGGACGGCGGCGGGGAGCTGTTTTTT. Its amino acids are CASSLDGGGELFF.